The present entry profiles one TCR beta chain with its context. Germline CDR1 and CDR2: MGHRA and YSYEKL. The V gene end was trimmed by 1 base and the J gene end by 2 bases; junction bases not matched to a gene: 8. This CDR3 region has 17 residues. The source of the sample is a study of blood T cell repertoires in COVID-19. The method was immunoSEQ multiplex PCR; TCRdb's version includes in-frame clones alone and lacks a portion of them. The sample carries under 200,000 clones, more than 75% recorded once. Material: peripheral blood. This sequence originates from a man aged 35 to 55 with active or convalescent COVID-19. The rearrangement joins TRBV4-1 to TRBJ2-5; 9 positions agree with TRBD1. The CDR3 protein is CASSQGGTGLLQETQYF. CDR3 in DNA: TGCGCCAGCAGCCAAGGCGGGACAGGGTTACTGCAAGAGACCCAGTACTTC.